These 7 T cell receptor beta chains were sequenced from one sample in a study of graft-versus-host responses after intestinal transplantation. Their antigen targets remain unknown. Profiled with immunoSEQ multiplex PCR; TCRdb holds only in-frame clones, not every one. The sample lists roughly 81,000 clones; roughly 80% were seen once. Sequencing used unstimulated CD4+ T cells sorted from spleen or lymph node cells, obtained before intestinal transplant. These TCRs come from a human donor who received an intestinal transplant.

The V and J genes are TRBV5-6 and TRBJ1-5, with TRBD1 matching over 8 bases. The CDR3 runs to 14 residues. Germline CDR1 and CDR2: SGHDT and YYEEEE. Trimming cost V 1 base and J 3 bases; bases outside gene matches: 0. CDR3: CASSLQGANQPQHF. Written as DNA, the CDR3 is TGTGCCAGCAGCTTGCAGGGGGCCAATCAGCCCCAGCATTTT.

The gene calls are TRBV30 and TRBJ1-5, with 7 bases identical to TRBD1. Trimming at V came to 1 base and at J to 3 bases, leaving 15 bases not matched to a gene. CDR1 and CDR2 from the germline V gene are GTSNPN and SVGIG (reference sequence). This CDR3 has 18 amino acids. The CDR3 loop is CAWSAPDGTVGFNQPQHF. DNA of the CDR3: TGTGCCTGGAGTGCCCCCGACGGGACAGTGGGGTTCAATCAGCCCCAGCATTTT.

DNA for the CDR3: TGTGCCAGCAGCCCCAGGAGGGATGGGACCCCAGATACGCAGTATTTT. Translating gives CASSPRRDGTPDTQYF. V and J are TRBV2 and TRBJ2-3, with a weak D call TRBD2 (6 bases). Trimming cost V 6 bases and J 4 bases, with 20 bases left between them. This CDR3 has 16 amino acids. Germline-derived CDR1 and CDR2 are SNHLY and FYNNEI.

This clone was seen just once. The chain uses TRBV28 and TRBJ2-2; D not certain. Per the germline V gene, CDR1 is MDHEN and CDR2 is SYDVKM. V lost 3 bases, J lost 0 bases, and 11 bases lay in between. The CDR3 totals 16 residues. The chain's CDR3 is CASSLFSGTNTGELFF. CDR3 coding DNA: TGTGCCAGCAGTTTGTTTTCAGGCACGAACACCGGGGAGCTGTTTTTT.

The CDR3 sequence: CASSLVVGADYEQYF. CDR3 bases: TGCGCCAGCAGCTTGGTTGTGGGTGCGGACTACGAGCAGTACTTC. The V call is TRBV5-1, the J call TRBJ2-5; no firm D call. The J call may be faulty, since TRBJ2-7 better matches the DNA end. CDR1 is SGHRS, CDR2 YFSETQ, per germline. This CDR3 region has 15 residues.

In this sample, this clone turned up once. In DNA, the CDR3 is TGTGCCAGCACCATACAGGGCCAAGAGACCCAGTACTTC. It encodes CASTIQGQETQYF. V and J are TRBV2 and TRBJ2-5; a weak D match, TRBD1 (6 bases). Trimming cost V 7 bases and J 1 base, with 10 bases left between them. CDR3 length equals 13 residues. Germline CDR1 reads SNHLY; CDR2 reads FYNNEI.

This rearrangement joins TRBV28 to TRBJ2-7, with D maybe TRBD2 (6 bases). The CDR3 totals 12 residues. V lost 7 bases and J 5 bases, leaving 12 bases between the germline ends. Germline V CDR1 and CDR2: MDHEN, SYDVKM. The CDR3: CASMEGWNEQYF. DNA of the CDR3: TGTGCCAGCATGGAGGGATGGAACGAGCAGTACTTC.